The 6 T cell receptor beta chains presented below share a single source sample, sequenced in a study of T cells in Graves' hyperthyroidism and ophthalmopathy. The TCR beta CDR3 regions underwent amplification using RNA transcripts as the source. HTBI primers drove first-round RT-PCR of the TCR CDR3. Using its own MiXCR run on the multiplex PCR reads, TCRdb lists one record per CDR3 protein. This sample has about 95,000 distinct CDR3 sequences, with around 37% found just once. Material for sequencing was peripheral blood or thyroid tissue (not recorded which). These receptor sequences come from a woman younger than 45 with Graves' hyperthyroidism.

This sequence joins TRBV5-1 and TRBJ2-2; maybe TRBD1 (5 bases). Trimming cost V 2 bases and J 0 bases, with 11 bases left between them. The CDR3 is 16 amino acids. Germline V gene lookup returns CDR1 SGHRS and CDR2 YFSETQ. The CDR3 DNA is TGCGCCAGCAGCTTAACAGGCGAATCGAACACCGGGGAGCTGTTTTTT. It codes for CASSLTGESNTGELFF.

V usage is TRBV10-3 and J usage is TRBJ2-7; TRBD1 aligns across 10 bases. Germline CDR1 and CDR2: ENHRY and SYGVKD. The CDR3 runs to 13 residues. V lost 6 bases to trimming and J lost 3 bases; unmatched junction nucleotides: 2. CDR3 nucleotides: TGTGCCATCAGCGGGACAGGGGTCTACGAGCAGTACTTC. Residues: CAISGTGVYEQYF.

For this clonotype: The limits of the CDR3 on the DNA are not certain, so only TCRdb's listed CDR3 is given. The V call is TRBV9, the J call TRBJ2-2; the table's D call, TRBD1, has no DNA check behind it. Termini included, the CDR3 measures 15 amino acids. Looked up from germline, CDR1 is SGDLS and CDR2 is YYNGEE. CDR3 amino acids: CASSATDRGPGSCFF.

In this sample, this clonotype turned up many times. V and J are TRBV10-3 and TRBJ2-3, with 10 bases aligning to TRBD1. CDR1 is ENHRY, CDR2 SYGVKD, per germline. With V trimmed by 6 bases and J by 9 bases, 3 bases remained unmatched. This CDR3 has 12 amino acids. CDR3 nucleotides: TGTGCCATCAGGGACAGGGGGTGGACGCAGTATTTT. Its translation: CAIRDRGWTQYF.

The chain carries TRBV20-1 and TRBJ2-7; TRBD2 matches 9 bases. Trimming took 1 base from V and 2 from J; bases not matched to a gene: 12. The V gene's germline CDR1 is DFQATT and CDR2 SNEGSKA (reference sequence). The CDR3 length is 17 residues. CDR3 DNA sequence: TGCAGTGCTAGAGCGCAGGGGCTAGCGGGAAACACCTACGAGCAGTACTTC. Protein product: CSARAQGLAGNTYEQYF.

This clonotype was picked up many times. This chain connects TRBV2 to TRBJ1-2, with 9 bases lining up with TRBD1. Germline V gene lookup returns CDR1 SNHLY and CDR2 FYNNEI. The CDR3 is 14 amino acids. The junction had 4 bases not matched to a gene; V was cut back by 5 bases and J by 3 bases. CDR3 sequence (DNA): TGTGCCAGCAGTTTACAGGGGGCGGACTATGGCTACACCTTC. Protein sequence: CASSLQGADYGYTF.